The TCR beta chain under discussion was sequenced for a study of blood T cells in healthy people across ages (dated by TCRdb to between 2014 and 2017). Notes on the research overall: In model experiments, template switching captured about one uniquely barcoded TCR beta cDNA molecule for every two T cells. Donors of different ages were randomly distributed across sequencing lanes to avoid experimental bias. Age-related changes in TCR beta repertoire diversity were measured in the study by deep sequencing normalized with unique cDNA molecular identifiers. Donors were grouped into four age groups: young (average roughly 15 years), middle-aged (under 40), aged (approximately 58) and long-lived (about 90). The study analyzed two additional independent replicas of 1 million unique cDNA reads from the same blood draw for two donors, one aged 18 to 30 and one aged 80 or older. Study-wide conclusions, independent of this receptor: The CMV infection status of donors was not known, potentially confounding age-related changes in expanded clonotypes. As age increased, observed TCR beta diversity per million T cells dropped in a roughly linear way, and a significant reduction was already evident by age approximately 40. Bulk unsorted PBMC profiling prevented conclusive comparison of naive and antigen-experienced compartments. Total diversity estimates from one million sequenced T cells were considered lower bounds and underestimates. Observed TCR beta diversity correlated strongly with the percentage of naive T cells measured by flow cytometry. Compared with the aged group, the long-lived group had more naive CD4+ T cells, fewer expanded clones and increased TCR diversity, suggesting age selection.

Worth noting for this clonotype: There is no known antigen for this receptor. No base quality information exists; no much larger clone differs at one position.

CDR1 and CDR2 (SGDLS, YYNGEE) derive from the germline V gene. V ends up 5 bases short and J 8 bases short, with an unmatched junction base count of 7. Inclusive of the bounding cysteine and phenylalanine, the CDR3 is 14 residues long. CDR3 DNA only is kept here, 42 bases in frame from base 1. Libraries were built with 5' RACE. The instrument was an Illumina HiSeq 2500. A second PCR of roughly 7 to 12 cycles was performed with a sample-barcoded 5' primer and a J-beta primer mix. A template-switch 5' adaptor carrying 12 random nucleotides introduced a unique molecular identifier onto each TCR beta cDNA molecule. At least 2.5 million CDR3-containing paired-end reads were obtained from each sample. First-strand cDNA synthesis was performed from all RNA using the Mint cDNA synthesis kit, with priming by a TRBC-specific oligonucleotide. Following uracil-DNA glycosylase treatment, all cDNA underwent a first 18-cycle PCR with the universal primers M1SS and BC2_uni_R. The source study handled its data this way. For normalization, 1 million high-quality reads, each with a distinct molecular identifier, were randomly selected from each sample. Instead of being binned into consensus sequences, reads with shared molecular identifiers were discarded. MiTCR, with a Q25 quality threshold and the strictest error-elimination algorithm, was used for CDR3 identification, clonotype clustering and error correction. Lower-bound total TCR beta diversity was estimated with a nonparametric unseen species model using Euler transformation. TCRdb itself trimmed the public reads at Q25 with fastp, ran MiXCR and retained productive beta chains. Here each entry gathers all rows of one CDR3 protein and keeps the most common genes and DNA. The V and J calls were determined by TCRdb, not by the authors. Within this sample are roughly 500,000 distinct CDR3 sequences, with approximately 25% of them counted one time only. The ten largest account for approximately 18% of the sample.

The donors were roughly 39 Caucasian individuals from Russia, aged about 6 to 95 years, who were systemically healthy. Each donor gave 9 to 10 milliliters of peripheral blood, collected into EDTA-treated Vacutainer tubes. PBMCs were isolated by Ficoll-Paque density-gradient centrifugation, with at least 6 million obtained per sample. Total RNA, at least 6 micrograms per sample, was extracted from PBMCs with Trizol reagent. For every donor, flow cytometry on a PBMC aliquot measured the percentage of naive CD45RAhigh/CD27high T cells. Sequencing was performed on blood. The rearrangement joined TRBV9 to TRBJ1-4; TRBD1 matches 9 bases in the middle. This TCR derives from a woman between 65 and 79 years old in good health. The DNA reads TGTGCCAGCAGTGCGGGACAGGGACAGGAAAAACTGTTTTTT. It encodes CASSAGQGQEKLFF.